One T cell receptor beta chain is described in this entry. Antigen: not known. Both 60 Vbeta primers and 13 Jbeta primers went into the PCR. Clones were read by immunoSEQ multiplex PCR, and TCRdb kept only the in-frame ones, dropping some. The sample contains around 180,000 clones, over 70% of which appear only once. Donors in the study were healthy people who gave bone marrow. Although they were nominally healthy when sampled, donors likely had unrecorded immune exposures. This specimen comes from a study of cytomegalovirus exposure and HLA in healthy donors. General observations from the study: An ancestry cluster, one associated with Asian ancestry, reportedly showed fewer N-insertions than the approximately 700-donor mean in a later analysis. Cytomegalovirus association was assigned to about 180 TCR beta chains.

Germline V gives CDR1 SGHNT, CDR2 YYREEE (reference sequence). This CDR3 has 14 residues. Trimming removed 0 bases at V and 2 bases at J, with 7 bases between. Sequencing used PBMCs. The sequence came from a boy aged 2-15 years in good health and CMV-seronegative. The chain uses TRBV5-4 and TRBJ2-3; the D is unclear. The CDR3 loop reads CASSLERTTDTQYF. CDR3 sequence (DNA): TGTGCCAGCAGCTTGGAGCGTACCACAGATACGCAGTATTTT.